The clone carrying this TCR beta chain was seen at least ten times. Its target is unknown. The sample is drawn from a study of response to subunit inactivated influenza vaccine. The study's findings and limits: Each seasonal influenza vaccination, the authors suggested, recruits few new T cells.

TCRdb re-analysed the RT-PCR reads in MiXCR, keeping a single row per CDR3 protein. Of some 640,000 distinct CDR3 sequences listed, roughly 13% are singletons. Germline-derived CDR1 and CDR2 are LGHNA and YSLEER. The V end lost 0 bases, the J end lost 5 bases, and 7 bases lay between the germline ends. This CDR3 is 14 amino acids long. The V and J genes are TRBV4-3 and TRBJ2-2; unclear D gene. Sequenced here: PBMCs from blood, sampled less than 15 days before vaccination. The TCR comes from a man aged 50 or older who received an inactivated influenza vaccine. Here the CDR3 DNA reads TGCGCCAGCAGCCAAGAACCTAGGACCGGGGAGCTGTTTTTT. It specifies CASSQEPRTGELFF.